Below are 16 T cell receptor beta chains sequenced from a single sample in a study of blood T cell repertoires in COVID-19. Produced via immunoSEQ multiplex PCR; TCRdb's table is partial and in-frame only. The data show about 220,000 clones, approximately 90% seen once. The specimen was PBMCs or T cells enriched from blood (not recorded which). These TCRs come from a woman aged 18 to 35 in a cohort exposed to, infected with or recovered from COVID-19 (not recorded which).

The V and J genes are TRBV18 and TRBJ2-1; 8 bases line up with TRBD1. The ends lost 2 bases at V and 1 base at J; junction bases unmatched: 7. The CDR3 is made up of 17 amino acids. The germline V gene has CDR1 KGHSH and CDR2 LQKENI. The CDR3 region has the DNA TGTGCCAGCTCACCAAGGGCAGGGGGCGCATCCTACAATGAGCAGTTCTTC. It translates to CASSPRAGGASYNEQFF.

The chain employs TRBV5-1 and TRBJ1-4, with TRBD1 as a possible D gene (5 bases). The CDR3 covers 13 residues. Deletions cut 4 bases from V and 7 bases from J, with 11 bases between. Germline CDR1 SGHRS, CDR2 YFSETQ. The CDR3 here is CASSQQDGEKLFF. CDR3 DNA: TGCGCCAGCAGCCAACAGGACGGTGAAAAACTGTTTTTT.

The rearrangement uses TRBV24-1 and TRBJ2-1; 10 nucleotides line up with TRBD2. Looked up from germline, CDR1 is KGHDR and CDR2 is SFDVKD. Trimming removed 4 bases from V and 11 bases from J; junction bases left unmatched: 13. The CDR3 covers 16 residues. The CDR3 nucleotides read TGTGCCACCAGTGACCCCGGACTAGCGGAGACGGGTAAGCAGTTCTTC. Amino acids: CATSDPGLAETGKQFF.

This clone occurred once. V usage is TRBV27 and J usage is TRBJ1-6; D is possibly TRBD1 (5 bases). Trimming took 6 bases from V and 9 from J, leaving 21 bases between them. Germline V gene sequence: CDR1 MNHEY, CDR2 SMNVEV (reference sequence). The CDR3 spans 16 residues. The CDR3 is CASSSLWGESGSPLHF. CDR3 coding DNA: TGTGCCAGCAGCTCCTTGTGGGGGGAGTCGGGTTCACCCCTCCACTTT.

This clone has more than one count but fewer than ten. This chain links TRBV27 with TRBJ2-2, with 7 bases aligning to TRBD2. The CDR3 is 16 residues long. Germline trimming cut 5 bases from V and 12 bases from J; bases unmatched to any gene: 18. Germline V CDR1 and CDR2: MNHEY, SMNVEV (reference sequence). This CDR3 reads CASSTLTGTIIIQLFF. CDR3 sequence (DNA): TGTGCCAGCAGTACCCTAACCGGGACTATCATTATACAGCTGTTTTTT.

The chain employs TRBV7-2 and TRBJ1-1; no reliable D call. Trimming took 9 bases from V and 2 from J, leaving 13 bases between them. Germline CDR1 SGHTA, CDR2 FQGNSA. The CDR3 is 13 residues long. CDR3 sequence (DNA): TGTGCCAGAGAGGAAGGTTTTAACACTGAAGCTTTCTTT. It is translated as CAREEGFNTEAFF.

The chain joins TRBV6-4 to TRBJ1-4; possibly TRBD1 for D (6 bases). V was trimmed by 5 bases and J by 5 bases, leaving 15 bases between them. The CDR3 covers 15 residues. Germline CDR1 MRHNA, CDR2 SNTAGT. In nucleotides, the CDR3 is TGTGCCAGCAGTCTCAACCGGGACAAAAATGAAAAACTGTTTTTT. Its translation: CASSLNRDKNEKLFF.

This clone showed up just once. The rearrangement links TRBV19 to TRBJ1-2; tentatively, D is TRBD1 (5 bases). V lost 5 bases to trimming and J lost 2 bases, with 18 bases between them. CDR1 is LNHDA and CDR2 is SQIVND in the germline V gene (reference sequence). There are 16 residues in the CDR3. The CDR3 coding sequence is TGTGCCAGTAGTCTGGACACTCTCGCGGGGAACTATGGCTACACCTTC. Amino acids: CASSLDTLAGNYGYTF. The variable domain in full, with the rest retrieved from reference TRBV19 and TRBJ1-2, is DGGITQSPKYLFRKEGQNVTLSCEQNLNHDAMYWYRQDPGQGLRLIYYSQIVNDFQKGDIAEGYSVSREKKESFPLTVTSAQKNPTAFYLCASSLDTLAGNYGYTFGSGTRLTVV.

The chain uses TRBV11-3 and TRBJ2-7; a weak D match, TRBD1 (6 bases). V lost 2 bases, J lost 0 bases, and 11 bases lay in between. The germline CDR1 and CDR2 sequences are SGHNT and YENEEA. The CDR3 sequence is 15 residues long. The CDR3 nucleotides are TGTGCCAGCAGCTTAACCGGACAGTTCTCCTACGAGCAGTACTTC. Its protein product is CASSLTGQFSYEQYF.

This clone appeared once. The CDR3 reads CASSYGLEPQETQYF. CDR3 sequence (DNA): TGTGCCAGCAGCTATGGACTAGAACCTCAAGAGACCCAGTACTTC. The gene calls are TRBV3-1 (or the pseudogene TRBV3-2) and TRBJ2-5; 7 bases line up with TRBD2. V trimming: 5 bases; J trimming: 2 bases; junction bases outside the gene matches: 8. There are 15 residues in the CDR3. Germline V lookup: CDR1 LGHDT, CDR2 YNNKEL (reference sequence).

The chain combines TRBV23-1 with TRBJ2-3; TRBD2 is a possible D gene (7 bases). TRBV23-1 is reported as an ORF; its role is uncertain. V dropped 11 bases and J dropped 3 bases, with 18 bases sitting between them. The CDR3 contains 14 residues. In nucleotides, the CDR3 is TGCGCCTCACGTGTAAGGGGGGGGACAGATACGCAGTATTTT. Protein: CASRVRGGTDTQYF.

The chain has TRBV5-1 and TRBJ1-4; the D gene is possibly TRBD1 (5 bases). This CDR3 is built from 17 residues. Trimming stripped 0 bases from V and 7 bases from J, with 19 bases between. Germline values: CDR1 SGHRS, CDR2 YFSETQ. CDR3: CASSLASGAYGSEKLFF. The CDR3 nucleotides read TGCGCCAGCAGCTTGGCAAGTGGGGCCTACGGGAGTGAAAAACTGTTTTTT.

The chain carries TRBV6-5 and TRBJ1-3; D ambiguous. This CDR3 contains 13 residues. Germline V CDR1 and CDR2: MNHEY, SVGAGI. Trimming cost V 6 bases and J 5 bases, with 11 bases left between them. This CDR3 is CASSPETRNTIYF. The CDR3 DNA is TGTGCCAGCAGCCCGGAGACCAGAAACACCATATATTTT.

This clone was seen more than once but under ten times. This rearrangement joins TRBV21-1 to TRBJ2-7; the table's D call, TRBD2, was not checked against the DNA. TRBV21-1 is a pseudogene. This CDR3 has 19 residues. The CDR3 sequence is CASPSPYPGLAGVGNEQYF. CDR3 sequence (DNA): TGTGCCAGCCCCTCCCCCTATCCGGGACTAGCGGGAGTTGGGAACGAGCAGTACTTC.

This clone showed up just a few times. V is TRBV5-1 and J is TRBJ2-1; 7 bases line up with TRBD1. Germline V gene sequence: CDR1 SGHRS, CDR2 YFSETQ. The CDR3 length is 15 residues. Unmatched junction bases numbered 13, after V lost 4 bases and J lost 9 bases. The DNA of the CDR3 is TGCGCCAGCAGCCAGGACAGGCCGTTTGACCGTGAGCAGTTCTTC. It yields the protein CASSQDRPFDREQFF.

This clone was observed a handful of times. The genes are TRBV3-1 (or the pseudogene TRBV3-2) and TRBJ1-6, with no clear D. Trimming left V 0 bases short and J 1 base short, with 10 bases between. The CDR3 covers 17 residues. CDR1 and CDR2 from the germline V gene are LGHDT and YNNKEL (reference sequence). The chain's CDR3 is CASSQDMRRSYNSPLHF. The DNA of the CDR3 is TGTGCCAGCAGCCAAGATATGAGGAGGTCCTATAATTCACCCCTCCACTTT.